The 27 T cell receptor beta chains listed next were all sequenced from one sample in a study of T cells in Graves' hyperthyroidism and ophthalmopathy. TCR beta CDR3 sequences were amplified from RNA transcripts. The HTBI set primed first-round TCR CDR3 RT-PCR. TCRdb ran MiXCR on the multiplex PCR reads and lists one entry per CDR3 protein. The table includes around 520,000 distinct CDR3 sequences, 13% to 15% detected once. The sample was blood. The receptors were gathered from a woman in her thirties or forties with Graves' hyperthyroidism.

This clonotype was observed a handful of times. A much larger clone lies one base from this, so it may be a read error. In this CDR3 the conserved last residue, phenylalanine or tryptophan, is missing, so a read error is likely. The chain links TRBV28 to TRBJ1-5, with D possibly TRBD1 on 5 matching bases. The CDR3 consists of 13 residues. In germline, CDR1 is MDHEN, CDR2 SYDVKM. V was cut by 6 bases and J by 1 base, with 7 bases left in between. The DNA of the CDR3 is TGTGCCAGCAGGTGGGGCAGCAATCAGCCCCAGCATTCT. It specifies CASRWGSNQPQHS.

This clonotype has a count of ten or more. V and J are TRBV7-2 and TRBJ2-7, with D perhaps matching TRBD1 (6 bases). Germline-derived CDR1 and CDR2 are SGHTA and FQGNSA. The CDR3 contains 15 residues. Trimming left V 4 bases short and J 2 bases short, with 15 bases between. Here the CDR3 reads CASSSQGMSAYEQYF. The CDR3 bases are TGTGCCAGCAGCTCTCAGGGGATGTCCGCCTACGAGCAGTACTTC.

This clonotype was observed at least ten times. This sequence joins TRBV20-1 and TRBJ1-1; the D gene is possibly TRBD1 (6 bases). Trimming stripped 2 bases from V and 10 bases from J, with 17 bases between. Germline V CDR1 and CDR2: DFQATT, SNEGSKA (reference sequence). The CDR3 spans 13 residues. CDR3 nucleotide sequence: TGCAGTGCTAGATCGGAAGGGGGGATTGGAGCTTTCTTT. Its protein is CSARSEGGIGAFF.

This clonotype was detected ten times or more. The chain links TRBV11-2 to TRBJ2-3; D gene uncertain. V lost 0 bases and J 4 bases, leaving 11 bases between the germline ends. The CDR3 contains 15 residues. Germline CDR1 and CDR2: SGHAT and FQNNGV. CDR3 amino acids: CASSLDPLSADTQYF. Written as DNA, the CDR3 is TGTGCCAGCAGCTTAGATCCACTTAGTGCAGATACGCAGTATTTT.

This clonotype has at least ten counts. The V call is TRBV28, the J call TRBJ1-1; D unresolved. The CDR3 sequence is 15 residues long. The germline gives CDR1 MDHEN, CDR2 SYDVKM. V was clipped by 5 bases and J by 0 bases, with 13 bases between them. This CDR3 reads CASSQPGRVNTEAFF. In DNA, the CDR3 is TGTGCCAGCAGTCAACCCGGACGAGTGAACACTGAAGCTTTCTTT.

CDR3 loop: CASSPGGAETEAFF. The CDR3 region has the DNA TGCGCCAGCAGCCCAGGGGGCGCGGAAACTGAAGCTTTCTTT. The chain uses TRBV5-1 and TRBJ1-1; 8 nucleotides line up with TRBD1. There are 14 residues in the CDR3. V was pared by 4 bases and J by 5 bases, with 7 bases of the junction left unmatched. CDR1 is SGHRS, CDR2 YFSETQ, per germline.

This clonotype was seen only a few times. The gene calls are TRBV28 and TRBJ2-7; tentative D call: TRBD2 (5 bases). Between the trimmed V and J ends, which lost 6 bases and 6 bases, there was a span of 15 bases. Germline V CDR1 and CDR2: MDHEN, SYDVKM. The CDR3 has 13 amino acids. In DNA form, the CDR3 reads TGTGCCAGCAGCATCGGGTCACGGGGCGAGCAGTACTTC. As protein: CASSIGSRGEQYF.

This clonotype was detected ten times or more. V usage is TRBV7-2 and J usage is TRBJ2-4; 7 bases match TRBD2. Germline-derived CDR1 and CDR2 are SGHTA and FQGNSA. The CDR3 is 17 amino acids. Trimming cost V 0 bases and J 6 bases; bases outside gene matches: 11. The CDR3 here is CASSLAAGVMRANIQYF. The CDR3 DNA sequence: TGTGCCAGCAGCTTAGCGGCGGGGGTGATGAGGGCAAACATTCAGTACTTC. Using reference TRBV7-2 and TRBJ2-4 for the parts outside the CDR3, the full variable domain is GAGVSQSPSNKVTEKGKDVELRCDPISGHTALYWYRQSLGQGLEFLIYFQGNSAPDKSGLPSDRFSAERTGGSVSTLTIQRTQQEDSAVYLCASSLAAGVMRANIQYFGAGTRLSVL.

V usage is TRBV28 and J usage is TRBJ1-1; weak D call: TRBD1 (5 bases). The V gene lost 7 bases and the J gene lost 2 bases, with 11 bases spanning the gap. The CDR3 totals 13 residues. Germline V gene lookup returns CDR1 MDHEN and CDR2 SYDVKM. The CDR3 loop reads CASKRGSNTEAFF. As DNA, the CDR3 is TGTGCCAGCAAAAGGGGATCAAACACTGAAGCTTTCTTT. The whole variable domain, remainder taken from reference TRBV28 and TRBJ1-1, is DVKVTQSSRYLVKRTGEKVFLECVQDMDHENMFWYRQDPGLGLRLIYFSYDVKMKEKGDIPEGYSVSREKKERFSLILESASTNQTSMYLCASKRGSNTEAFFGQGTRLTVV.

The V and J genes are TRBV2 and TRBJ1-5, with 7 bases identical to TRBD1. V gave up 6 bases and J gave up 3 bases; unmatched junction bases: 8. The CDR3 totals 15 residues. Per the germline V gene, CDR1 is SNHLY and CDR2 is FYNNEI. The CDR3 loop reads CASSDERGPNQPQHF. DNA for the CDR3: TGTGCCAGCAGCGATGAAAGGGGGCCCAATCAGCCCCAGCATTTT.

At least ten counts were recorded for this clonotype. For the CDR3, the DNA is TGCAGCGTCCGGACAGGGGGGATAGAGACCCAGTACTTC. Translating it yields CSVRTGGIETQYF. The rearrangement joins TRBV29-1 to TRBJ2-5; 10 nucleotides match TRBD1. Germline CDR1 and CDR2: SQVTM and ANQGSEA. The CDR3 is made up of 13 amino acids. J was trimmed by 4 bases and V by 6 bases; bases with no gene match: 5.

DNA for the CDR3: TGCAGTGCTAGAGTGGACAGTGGCAATCAGCCCCAGCATTTT. This codes for CSARVDSGNQPQHF. The V call is TRBV20-1, the J call TRBJ1-5; the D gene is possibly TRBD1 (6 bases). The germline gives CDR1 DFQATT, CDR2 SNEGSKA (reference sequence). The CDR3 sequence is 14 residues long. The V end was cut by 1 base, the J end by 2 bases, with 9 bases between.

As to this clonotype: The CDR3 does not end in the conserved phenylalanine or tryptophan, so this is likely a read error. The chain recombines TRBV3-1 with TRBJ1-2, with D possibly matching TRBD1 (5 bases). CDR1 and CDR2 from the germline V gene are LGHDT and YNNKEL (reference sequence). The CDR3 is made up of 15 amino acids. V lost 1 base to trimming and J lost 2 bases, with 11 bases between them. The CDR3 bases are TGTGCCAGCAGCCAAGCGGGGCAGGTGAACTATGGCTACACCTTA. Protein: CASSQAGQVNYGYTL.

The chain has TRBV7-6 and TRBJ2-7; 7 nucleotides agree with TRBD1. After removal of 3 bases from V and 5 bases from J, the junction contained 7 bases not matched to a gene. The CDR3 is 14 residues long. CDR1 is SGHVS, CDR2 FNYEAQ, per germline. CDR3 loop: CASSFGDSSHEQYF. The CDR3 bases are TGTGCCAGCAGCTTTGGGGACAGTTCCCACGAGCAGTACTTC.

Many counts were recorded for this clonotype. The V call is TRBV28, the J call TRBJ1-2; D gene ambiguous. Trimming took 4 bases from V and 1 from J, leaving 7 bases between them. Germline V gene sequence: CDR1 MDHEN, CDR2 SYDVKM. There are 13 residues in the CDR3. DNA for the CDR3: TGTGCCAGCAGTTCGAATTTTAACTATGGCTACACCTTC. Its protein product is CASSSNFNYGYTF.

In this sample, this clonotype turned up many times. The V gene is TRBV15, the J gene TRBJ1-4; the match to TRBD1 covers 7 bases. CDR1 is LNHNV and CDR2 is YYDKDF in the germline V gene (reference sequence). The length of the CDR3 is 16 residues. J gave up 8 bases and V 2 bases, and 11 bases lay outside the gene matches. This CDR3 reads CATSRRTGQVIEKLFF. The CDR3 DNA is TGTGCCACCAGCAGAAGAACTGGACAGGTTATCGAAAAACTGTTTTTT.

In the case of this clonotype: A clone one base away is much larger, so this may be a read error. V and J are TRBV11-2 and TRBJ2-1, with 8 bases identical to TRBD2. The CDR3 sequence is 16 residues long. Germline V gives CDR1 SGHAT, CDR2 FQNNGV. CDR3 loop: CASSLFSGDSYSEQFF. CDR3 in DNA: TGTGCCAGCAGCTTATTTAGCGGGGATTCCTACAGTGAGCAGTTCTTC.

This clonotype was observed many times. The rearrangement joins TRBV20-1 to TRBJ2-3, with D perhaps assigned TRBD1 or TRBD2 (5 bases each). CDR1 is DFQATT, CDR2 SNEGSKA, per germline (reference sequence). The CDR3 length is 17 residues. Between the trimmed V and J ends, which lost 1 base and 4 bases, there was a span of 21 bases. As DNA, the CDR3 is TGCAGTGCTAGAGGTTGGTGGGGGACGGCGCCTGCAGATACGCAGTATTTT. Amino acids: CSARGWWGTAPADTQYF.

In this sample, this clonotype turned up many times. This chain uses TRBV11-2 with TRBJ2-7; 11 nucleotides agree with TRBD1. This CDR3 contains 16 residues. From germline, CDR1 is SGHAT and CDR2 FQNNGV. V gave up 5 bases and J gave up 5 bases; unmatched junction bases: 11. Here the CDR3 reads CASSNIAGQGVNEQYF. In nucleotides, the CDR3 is TGTGCCAGCAGCAATATTGCGGGACAGGGGGTCAACGAGCAGTACTTC.

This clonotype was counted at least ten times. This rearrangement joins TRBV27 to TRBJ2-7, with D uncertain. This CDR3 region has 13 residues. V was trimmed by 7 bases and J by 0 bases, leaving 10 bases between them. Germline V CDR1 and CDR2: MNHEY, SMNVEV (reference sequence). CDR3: CASTRVSSYEQYF. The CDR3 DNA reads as TGTGCCAGCACCCGGGTGAGCTCCTACGAGCAGTACTTC.

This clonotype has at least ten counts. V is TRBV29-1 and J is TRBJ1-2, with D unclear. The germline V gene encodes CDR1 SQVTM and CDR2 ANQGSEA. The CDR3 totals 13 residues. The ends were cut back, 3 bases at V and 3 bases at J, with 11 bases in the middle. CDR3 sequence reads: CSVDEVGYYGYTF. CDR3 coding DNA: TGCAGCGTTGACGAAGTGGGATACTATGGCTACACCTTC.

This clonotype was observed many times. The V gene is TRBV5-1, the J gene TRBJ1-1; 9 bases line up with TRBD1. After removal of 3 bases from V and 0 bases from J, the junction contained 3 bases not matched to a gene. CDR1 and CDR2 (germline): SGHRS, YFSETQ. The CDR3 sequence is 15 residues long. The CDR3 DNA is TGCGCCAGCAGCTCTCGGACAGGGGTGAACACTGAAGCTTTCTTT. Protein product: CASSSRTGVNTEAFF. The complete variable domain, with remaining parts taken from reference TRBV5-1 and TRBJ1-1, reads KAGVTQTPRYLIKTRGQQVTLSCSPISGHRSVSWYQQTPGQGLQFLFEYFSETQRNKGNFPGRFSGRQFSNSRSEMNVSTLELGDSALYLCASSSRTGVNTEAFFGQGTRLTVV.

The CDR3 reads CASSQSKQIGVWEKLFF. The CDR3 nucleotides are TGTGCCAGCAGCCAATCAAAGCAAATAGGGGTGTGGGAAAAACTGTTTTTT. The chain joins TRBV14 to TRBJ1-4; D might be TRBD1 (5 bases). This CDR3 has 17 amino acids. Trimming shortened V by 2 bases and J by 8 bases, and 21 bases separated the two germline ends. The germline V gene has CDR1 SGHDN and CDR2 FVKESK.

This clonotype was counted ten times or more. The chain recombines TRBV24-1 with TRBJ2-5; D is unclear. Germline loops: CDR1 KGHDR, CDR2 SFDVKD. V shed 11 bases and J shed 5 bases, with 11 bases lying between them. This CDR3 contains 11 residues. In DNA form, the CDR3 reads TGTGCCAAGCGTGTTGGGGAGACCCAGTACTTC. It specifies CAKRVGETQYF.

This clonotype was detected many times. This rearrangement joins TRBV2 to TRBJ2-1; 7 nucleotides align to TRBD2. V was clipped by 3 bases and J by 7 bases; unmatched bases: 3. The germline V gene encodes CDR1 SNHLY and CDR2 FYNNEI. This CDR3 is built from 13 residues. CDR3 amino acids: CASSEAGANEQFF. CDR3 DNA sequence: TGTGCCAGCAGTGAGGCGGGAGCTAATGAGCAGTTCTTC.

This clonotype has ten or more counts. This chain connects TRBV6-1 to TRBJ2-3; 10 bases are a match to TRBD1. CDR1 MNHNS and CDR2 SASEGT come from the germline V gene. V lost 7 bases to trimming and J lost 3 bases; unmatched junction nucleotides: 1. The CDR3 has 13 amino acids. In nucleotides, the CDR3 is TGTGCCAGCAAGGGACAGGGGACAGATACGCAGTATTTT. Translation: CASKGQGTDTQYF.

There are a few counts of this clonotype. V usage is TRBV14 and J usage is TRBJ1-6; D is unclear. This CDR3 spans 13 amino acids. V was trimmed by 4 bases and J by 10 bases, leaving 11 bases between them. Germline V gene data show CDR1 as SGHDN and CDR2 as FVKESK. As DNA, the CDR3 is TGTGCCAGCAGCCCCGTTTTGGGCTCACCCCTCCACTTT. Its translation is CASSPVLGSPLHF.